This passage covers 7 T cell receptor beta chains from one sample sequenced in a study of blood T cells in healthy people across ages. A J-beta primer mix and a sample-barcoded 5' primer were used in a second PCR of roughly 6 to 11 cycles. TCRdb reprocessed the 5' RACE reads with MiXCR, giving one entry per CDR3 protein. The table has some 880,000 distinct CDR3 sequences, approximately 35% seen once. The sequenced sample consisted of blood. These receptors were taken from a young man in good health.

V usage is TRBV3-1 and J usage is TRBJ2-3; 8 bases match TRBD1. After removal of 4 bases from V and 3 bases from J, the junction contained 12 bases not matched to a gene. This CDR3 is built from 17 residues. Germline-derived CDR1 and CDR2 are LGHDT and YNNKEL (reference sequence). CDR3 coding DNA: TGTGCCAGCAGCCCAGTACCGACAGGGGCCCCAACAGATACGCAGTATTTT. It encodes CASSPVPTGAPTDTQYF.

The table lists this clonotype with a few counts. This chain links TRBV12-3 or TRBV12-4 with TRBJ2-2; D is uncertain. Deletions cut 9 bases from V and 7 bases from J, with 15 bases between. This CDR3 is built from 13 residues. CDR3 protein: CASPGYVVGELFF. DNA of the CDR3: TGTGCCAGTCCCGGTTACGTGGTCGGGGAGCTGTTTTTT.

This clonotype was detected once. The chain has TRBV7-2 and TRBJ2-1, with a weak D call TRBD2 (6 bases). The CDR3 has 16 residues. The germline CDR1 and CDR2 sequences are SGHTA and FQGNSA. V lost 8 bases and J lost 5, with 22 bases in between. The CDR3 is CASATPGTGRHNEQFF. The CDR3 DNA reads as TGTGCCAGCGCAACCCCCGGGACTGGCAGGCACAATGAGCAGTTCTTC.

The chain carries TRBV20-1 and TRBJ2-4; 7 bases match TRBD1. TRBJ2-7 matches the DNA end more closely, so the J call is doubtful. Looked up from germline, CDR1 is DFQATT and CDR2 is SNEGSKA (reference sequence). The CDR3 loop spans 15 amino acids. CDR3 sequence (DNA): TGCAGTGCTAGCCCCTCACAGGGGATAACCTACGAGCAGTACTTC. Residues: CSASPSQGITYEQYF.

About this clonotype itself: A clone one base away is much larger, so this may be a read error. This chain links TRBV5-1 with TRBJ2-1; 14 nucleotides match TRBD2. With V trimmed by 7 bases and J by 0 bases, 9 bases remained unmatched. Germline lookup yields CDR1 SGHRS and CDR2 YFSETQ. The CDR3 is 18 residues long. CDR3 region: CASGPRTSGGPSYNEQFF. CDR3 nucleotides: TGCGCCAGCGGCCCTCGGACTAGCGGGGGGCCCTCCTACAATGAGCAGTTCTTC.

This clonotype was observed a handful of times. V is TRBV12-3 or TRBV12-4 and J is TRBJ2-7; a possible D gene is TRBD1 (5 bases). V was trimmed by 6 bases and J by 4 bases, leaving 19 bases between them. This CDR3 contains 15 residues. The CDR3 DNA is TGTGCCAGCAGGCCCTCGGGCAGGGTAGAATACGAGCAGTACTTC. Translating it yields CASRPSGRVEYEQYF.

A note on this clonotype: A much bigger clone sits one base away, suggesting this may be a read error. The chain recombines TRBV5-4 with TRBJ2-3, with D perhaps matching TRBD2 (6 bases). The CDR3 length is 16 residues. Per the germline V gene, CDR1 is SGHNT and CDR2 is YYREEE (reference sequence). V dropped 4 bases and J dropped 2 bases, with 17 bases sitting between them. The CDR3 DNA follows: TGTGCCAGCAGCCCGCCGGAGGGGCGGACCACAGATACGCAGTATTTT. It codes for CASSPPEGRTTDTQYF.